This T cell receptor beta chain was observed in a study of blood T cell repertoires in COVID-19. Turning to the study itself: The study drew acute and convalescent COVID-19 samples from the United States, Italy and Spain. T cells, B-cell-depleted T cells, or PBMCs provided the cDNA or gDNA that served as material.

Trimming cost V 3 bases and J 1 base; bases outside gene matches: 4. Germline lookup yields CDR1 ENHRY and CDR2 SYGVKD. The CDR3 loop spans 15 amino acids. Per the authors' pipeline: By means of reference gene primer amplification, nucleated cell counts were estimated. Some clones are missing from TCRdb's copy, which holds only in-frame ones; the method was immunoSEQ multiplex PCR. V, J and clone size were drawn from that table, and D and trimming were deduced from the DNA. The sample shows around 98,000 clones, roughly nine tenths of them seen only once. This receptor was identified in a man in his sixties or seventies with acute or convalescent COVID-19. The sample consisted of peripheral blood. V usage is TRBV10-3 and J usage is TRBJ2-3, with 7 bases identical to TRBD1. CDR3 bases: TGTGCCATCAGTGAAAGACAGGGCGGCACAGATACGCAGTATTTT. Translated: CAISERQGGTDTQYF.